One TCR beta chain is described in this entry. What it recognizes is unknown. Semi-nested PCR with Nested Universal Primer A followed constant-region reverse priming of full-length variable regions. TCRdb reanalysed the 5' RACE reads using MiXCR and keeps one entry per CDR3 protein. The repertoire holds tens of thousands of distinct CDR3 sequences, roughly 28% seen once, with under 2.5% in the top ten. Naive CD4+ T cells were purified with Tregs depleted by CD25. Germline CDR1 and CDR2: SGHVS and FQNEAQ. The CDR3 spans 13 residues. Deletions cut 5 bases from V and 6 bases from J, with 12 bases between. Overall study results and limits: The TCR gene usage of tumor memory CD4+ T cells clustered together with blood and lymph node memory CD4+ cells and with lymph node naive CD4+ cells.

This chain joins TRBV7-8 and TRBJ2-3; D unclear. This receptor was taken from a female donor with breast cancer. Sequenced: naive CD4+ T cells sorted from blood. Subset described: naive CD4+ T cells, CD4+CD45RA+CD25-. CDR3 loop: CASSPRLTDTQYF. The CDR3 nucleotides read TGTGCCAGCAGCCCCCGGTTAACGGATACGCAGTATTTT.